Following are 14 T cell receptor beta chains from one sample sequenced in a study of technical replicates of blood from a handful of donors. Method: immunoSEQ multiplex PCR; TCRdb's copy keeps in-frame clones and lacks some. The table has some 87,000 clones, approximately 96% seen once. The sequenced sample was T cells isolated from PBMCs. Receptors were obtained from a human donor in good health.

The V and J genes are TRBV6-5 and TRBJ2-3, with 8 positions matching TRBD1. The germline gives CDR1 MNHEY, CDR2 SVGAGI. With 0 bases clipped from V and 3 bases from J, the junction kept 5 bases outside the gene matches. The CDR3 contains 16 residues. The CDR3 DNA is TGTGCCAGCAGTTACTCTGACAGGGGAGTAACAGATACGCAGTATTTT. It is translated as CASSYSDRGVTDTQYF.

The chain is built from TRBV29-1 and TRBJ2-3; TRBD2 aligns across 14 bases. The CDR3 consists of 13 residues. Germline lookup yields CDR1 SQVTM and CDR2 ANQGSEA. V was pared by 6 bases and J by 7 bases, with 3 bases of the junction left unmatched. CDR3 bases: TGCAGCGTCGGACTAGCGGGAGGTTATACGCAGTATTTT. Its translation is CSVGLAGGYTQYF.

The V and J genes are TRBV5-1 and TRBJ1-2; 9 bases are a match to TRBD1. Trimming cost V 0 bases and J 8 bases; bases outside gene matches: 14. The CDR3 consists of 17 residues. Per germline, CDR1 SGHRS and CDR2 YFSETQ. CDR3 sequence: CASSLDDPGQGRGGYTF. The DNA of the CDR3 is TGCGCCAGCAGCTTGGACGATCCGGGACAGGGTAGAGGCGGCTACACCTTC.

The CDR3 DNA is TGTGCCAGCAGCTTGGGACAGGGGGCCTCCTACAATGAGCAGTTCTTC. Its protein product is CASSLGQGASYNEQFF. J is TRBJ2-1 and V is TRBV7-6; TRBD1 matches at 12 bases. The CDR3 totals 16 residues. Germline trimming cut 3 bases from V and 0 bases from J; bases unmatched to any gene: 0. Germline V gene lookup returns CDR1 SGHVS and CDR2 FNYEAQ.

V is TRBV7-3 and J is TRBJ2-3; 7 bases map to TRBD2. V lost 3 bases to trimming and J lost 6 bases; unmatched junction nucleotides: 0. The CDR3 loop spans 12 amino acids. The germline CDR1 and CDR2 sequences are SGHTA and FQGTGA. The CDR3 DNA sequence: TGTGCCAGCAGCTTTAGCGGGGATACGCAGTATTTT. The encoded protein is CASSFSGDTQYF.

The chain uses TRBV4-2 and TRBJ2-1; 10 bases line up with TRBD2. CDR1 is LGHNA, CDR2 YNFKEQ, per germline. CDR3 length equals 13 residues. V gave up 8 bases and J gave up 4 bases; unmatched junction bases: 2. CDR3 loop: CASQTSGYNEQFF. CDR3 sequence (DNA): TGTGCCAGCCAGACTAGCGGGTACAATGAGCAGTTCTTC.

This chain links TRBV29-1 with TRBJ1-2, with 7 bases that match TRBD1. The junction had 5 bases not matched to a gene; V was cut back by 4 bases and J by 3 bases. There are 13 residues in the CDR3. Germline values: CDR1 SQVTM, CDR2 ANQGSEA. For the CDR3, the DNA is TGCAGCGTTGTGAGGGGGCAAGACTATGGCTACACCTTC. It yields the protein CSVVRGQDYGYTF.

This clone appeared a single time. CDR3 loop: CSVHTTGATEAFF. CDR3 sequence (DNA): TGCAGCGTTCACACGACAGGGGCGACTGAAGCTTTCTTT. The chain couples TRBV29-1 to TRBJ1-1; 8 bases fit TRBD1. The CDR3 is made up of 13 amino acids. Trimming cost V 5 bases and J 5 bases; bases outside gene matches: 7. CDR1 and CDR2 (germline): SQVTM, ANQGSEA.

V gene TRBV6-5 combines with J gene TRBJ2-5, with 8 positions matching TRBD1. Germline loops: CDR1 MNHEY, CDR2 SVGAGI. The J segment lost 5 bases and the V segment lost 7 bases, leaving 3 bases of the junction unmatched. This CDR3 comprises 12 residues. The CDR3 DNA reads TGTGCCAGCACAAGACAGGGGGAGACCCAGTACTTC. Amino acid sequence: CASTRQGETQYF.

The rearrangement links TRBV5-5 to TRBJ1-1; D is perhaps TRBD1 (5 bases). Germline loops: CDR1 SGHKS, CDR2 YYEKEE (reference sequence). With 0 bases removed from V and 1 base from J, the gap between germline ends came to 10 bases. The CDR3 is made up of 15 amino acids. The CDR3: CASSLGPQGNTEAFF. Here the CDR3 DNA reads TGTGCCAGCAGCTTGGGGCCCCAGGGGAACACTGAAGCTTTCTTT. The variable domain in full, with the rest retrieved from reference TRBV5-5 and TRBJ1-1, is DAGVTQSPTHLIKTRGQQVTLRCSPISGHKSVSWYQQVLGQGPQFIFQYYEKEERGRGNFPDRFSARQFPNYSSELNVNALLLGDSALYLCASSLGPQGNTEAFFGQGTRLTVV.

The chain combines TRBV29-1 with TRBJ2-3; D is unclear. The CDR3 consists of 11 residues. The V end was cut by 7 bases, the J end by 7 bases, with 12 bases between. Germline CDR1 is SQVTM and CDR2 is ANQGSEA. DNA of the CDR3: TGCAGCGCCCGAGACACCAATACGCAGTATTTT. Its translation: CSARDTNTQYF.

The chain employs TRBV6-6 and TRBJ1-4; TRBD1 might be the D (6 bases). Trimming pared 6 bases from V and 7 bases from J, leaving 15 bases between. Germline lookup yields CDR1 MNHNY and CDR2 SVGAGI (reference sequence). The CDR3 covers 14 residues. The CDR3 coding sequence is TGTGCCAGCAGCTTCCAGGGGCTCGGTGAAAAACTGTTTTTT. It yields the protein CASSFQGLGEKLFF.

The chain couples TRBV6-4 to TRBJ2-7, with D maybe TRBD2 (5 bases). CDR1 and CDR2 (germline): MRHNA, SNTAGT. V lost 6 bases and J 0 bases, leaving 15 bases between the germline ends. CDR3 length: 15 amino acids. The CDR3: CASRRVAGSSYEQYF. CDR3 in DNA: TGTGCCAGCAGGAGGGTGGCAGGCAGCTCCTACGAGCAGTACTTC.

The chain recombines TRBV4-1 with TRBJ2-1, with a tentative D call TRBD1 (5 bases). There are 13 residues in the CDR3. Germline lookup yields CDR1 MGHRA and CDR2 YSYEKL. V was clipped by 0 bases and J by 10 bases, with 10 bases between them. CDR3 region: CASSQDQGNEQFF. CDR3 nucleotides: TGCGCCAGCAGCCAAGATCAGGGCAACGAGCAGTTCTTC.